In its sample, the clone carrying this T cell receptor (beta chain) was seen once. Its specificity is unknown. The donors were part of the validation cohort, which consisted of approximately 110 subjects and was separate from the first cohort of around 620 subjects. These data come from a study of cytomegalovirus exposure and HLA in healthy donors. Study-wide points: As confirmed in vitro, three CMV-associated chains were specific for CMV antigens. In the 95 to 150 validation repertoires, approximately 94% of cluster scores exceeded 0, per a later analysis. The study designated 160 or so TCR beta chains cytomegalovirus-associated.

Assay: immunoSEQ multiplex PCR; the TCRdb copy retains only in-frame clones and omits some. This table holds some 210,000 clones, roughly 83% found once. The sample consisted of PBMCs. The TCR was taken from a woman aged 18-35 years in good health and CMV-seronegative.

CDR3 sequence: CASSLVTAYSNYGYTF. The CDR3 DNA reads TGTGCCAGCAGCTTAGTAACGGCTTATTCTAACTATGGCTACACCTTC. This chain joins TRBV7-8 and TRBJ1-2, with no clear D. Germline values: CDR1 SGHVS, CDR2 FQNEAQ. This CDR3 is built from 16 residues. V was clipped by 1 base and J by 0 bases, with 12 bases between them.